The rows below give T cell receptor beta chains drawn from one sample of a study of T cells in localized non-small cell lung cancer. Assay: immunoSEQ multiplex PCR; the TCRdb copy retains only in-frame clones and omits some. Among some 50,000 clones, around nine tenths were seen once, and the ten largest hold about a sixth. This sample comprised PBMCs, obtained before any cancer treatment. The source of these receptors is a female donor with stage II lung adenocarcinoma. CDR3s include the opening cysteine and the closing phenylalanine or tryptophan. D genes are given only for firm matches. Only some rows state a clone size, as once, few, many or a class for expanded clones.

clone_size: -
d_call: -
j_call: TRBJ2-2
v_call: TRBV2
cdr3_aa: CASSEAGELFF
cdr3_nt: TGTGCCAGCAGTGAAGCCGGGGAGCTGTTTTTT

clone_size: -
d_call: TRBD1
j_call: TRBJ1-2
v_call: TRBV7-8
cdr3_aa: CASSLAGQNNYGYTF
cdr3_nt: TGTGCCAGCAGCTTAGCGGGACAGAACAACTATGGCTACACCTTC

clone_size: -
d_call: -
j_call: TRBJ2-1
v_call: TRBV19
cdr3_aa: CASTQGLRNNEQFF
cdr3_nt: TGTGCCAGTACCCAAGGACTGAGGAACAATGAGCAGTTCTTC

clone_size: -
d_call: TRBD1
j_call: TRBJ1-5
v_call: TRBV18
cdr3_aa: CASSPADTGGNQPQHF
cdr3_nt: TGTGCCAGCTCACCAGCCGACACAGGGGGCAATCAGCCCCAGCATTTT

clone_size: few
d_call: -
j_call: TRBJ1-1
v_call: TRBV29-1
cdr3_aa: CSVERVEAFF
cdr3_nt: TGCAGCGTTGAACGGGTTGAAGCTTTCTTT

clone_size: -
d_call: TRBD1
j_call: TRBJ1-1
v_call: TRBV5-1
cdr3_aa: CASSLLTGENTEAFF
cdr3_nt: TGCGCCAGCAGCTTGCTTACAGGGGAAAACACTGAAGCTTTCTTT

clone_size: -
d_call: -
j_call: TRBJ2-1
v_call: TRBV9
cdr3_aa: CASSVGYRDNEQFF
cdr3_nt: TGTGCCAGCAGCGTAGGATACAGGGACAATGAGCAGTTCTTC

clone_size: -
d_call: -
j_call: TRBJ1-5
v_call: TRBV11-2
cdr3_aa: CASSSNRAGQPQHF
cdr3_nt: TGTGCCAGCAGCTCAAACAGGGCGGGTCAGCCCCAGCATTTT

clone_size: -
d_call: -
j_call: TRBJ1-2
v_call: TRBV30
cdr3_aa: CAWSKDRLTPGYTF
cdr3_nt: TGTGCCTGGAGCAAAGACAGGCTGACACCAGGCTACACCTTC

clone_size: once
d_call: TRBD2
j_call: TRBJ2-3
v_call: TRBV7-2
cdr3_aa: CASSLDLAGADTQYF
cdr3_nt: TGTGCCAGCAGCTTAGACTTAGCGGGGGCAGATACGCAGTATTTT

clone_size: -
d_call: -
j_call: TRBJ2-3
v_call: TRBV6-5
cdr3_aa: CASSTGDANTQYF
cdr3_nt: TGTGCCAGCAGTACCGGGGACGCGAATACGCAGTATTTT

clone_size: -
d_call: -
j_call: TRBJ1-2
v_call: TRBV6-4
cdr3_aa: CASSDSSGPYGYTF
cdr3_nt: TGTGCCAGCAGTGACTCGTCAGGGCCCTATGGCTACACCTTC

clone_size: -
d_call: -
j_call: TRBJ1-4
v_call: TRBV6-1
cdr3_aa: CASILDSSNEKLFF
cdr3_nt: TGTGCCAGCATTCTAGACAGCAGTAATGAAAAACTGTTTTTT

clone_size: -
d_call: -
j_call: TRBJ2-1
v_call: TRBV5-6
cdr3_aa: CASSTQLGNEQFF
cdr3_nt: TGTGCCAGCAGCACCCAACTGGGCAATGAGCAGTTCTTC

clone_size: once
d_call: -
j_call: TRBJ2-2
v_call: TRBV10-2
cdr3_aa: CASGAISAAGELFF
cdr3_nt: TGCGCCAGTGGAGCGATTAGCGCCGCCGGGGAGCTGTTTTTT

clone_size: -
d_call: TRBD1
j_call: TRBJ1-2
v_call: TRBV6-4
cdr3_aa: CASQPRTGEYYGYTF
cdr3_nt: TGTGCCAGCCAACCCCGGACAGGGGAATACTATGGCTACACCTTC

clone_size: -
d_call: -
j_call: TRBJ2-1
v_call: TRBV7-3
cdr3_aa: CASSTDRPNEQFF
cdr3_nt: TGTGCCAGCAGCACGGACAGACCCAATGAGCAGTTCTTC

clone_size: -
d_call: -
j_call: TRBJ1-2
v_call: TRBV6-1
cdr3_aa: CATQAQPAYGYTF
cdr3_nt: TGTGCCACCCAGGCACAGCCGGCCTATGGCTACACCTTC

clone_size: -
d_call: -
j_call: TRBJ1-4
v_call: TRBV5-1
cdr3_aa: CASSLQGEKLFF
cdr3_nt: TGCGCCAGCAGCTTGCAGGGAGAAAAACTGTTTTTT

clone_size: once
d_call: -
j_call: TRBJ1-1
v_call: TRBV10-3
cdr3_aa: CAISEAGAGTEAFF
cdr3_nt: TGTGCCATCAGTGAGGCAGGGGCGGGCACTGAAGCTTTCTTT

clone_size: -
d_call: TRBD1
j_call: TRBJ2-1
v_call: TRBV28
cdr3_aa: CASSTGTASYNEQFF
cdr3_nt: TGTGCCAGCAGCACCGGGACAGCTTCCTACAATGAGCAGTTCTTC

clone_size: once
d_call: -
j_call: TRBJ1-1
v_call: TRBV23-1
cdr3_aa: CASSQPDTEAFF
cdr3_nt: TGCGCCAGCAGTCAACCCGACACTGAAGCTTTCTTT

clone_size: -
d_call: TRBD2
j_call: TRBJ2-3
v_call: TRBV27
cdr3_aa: CASSLRLAGGPDTQYF
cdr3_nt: TGTGCCAGCAGTTTACGTCTAGCGGGGGGGCCAGATACGCAGTATTTT

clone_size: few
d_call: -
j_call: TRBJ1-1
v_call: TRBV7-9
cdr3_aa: CASSLGGGLPEAFF
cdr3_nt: TGTGCCAGCAGCTTAGGCGGGGGGCTGCCTGAAGCTTTCTTT

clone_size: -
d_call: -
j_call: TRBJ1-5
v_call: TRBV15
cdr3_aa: CATSRTVRIPEGGQHF
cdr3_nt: TGTGCCACCAGCAGGACTGTCAGAATCCCCGAGGGGGGCCAGCATTTT

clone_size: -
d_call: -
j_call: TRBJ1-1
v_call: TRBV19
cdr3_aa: CASSMRLRGRAVNTEAFF
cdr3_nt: TGTGCCAGTAGTATGCGGCTCAGGGGAAGGGCAGTGAACACTGAAGCTTTCTTT

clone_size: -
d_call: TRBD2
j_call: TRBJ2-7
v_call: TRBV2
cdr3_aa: CASRPTSGGASEQYF
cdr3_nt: TGTGCCAGCAGACCCACCAGCGGGGGGGCGAGTGAGCAGTACTTC

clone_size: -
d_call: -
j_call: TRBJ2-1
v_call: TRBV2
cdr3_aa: CASGGAGNEQFF
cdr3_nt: TGTGCCAGCGGGGGAGCGGGTAATGAGCAGTTCTTC

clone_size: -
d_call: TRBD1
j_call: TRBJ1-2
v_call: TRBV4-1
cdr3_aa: CASSQGTGINYGYTF
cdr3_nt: TGCGCCAGCAGCCAAGGGACAGGGATTAACTATGGCTACACCTTC

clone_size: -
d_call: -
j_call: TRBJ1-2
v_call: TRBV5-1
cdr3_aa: CASSLDTGMGYGYTF
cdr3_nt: TGCGCCAGCAGCTTAGACACAGGGATGGGCTATGGCTACACCTTC

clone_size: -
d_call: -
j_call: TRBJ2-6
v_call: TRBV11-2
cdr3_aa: CASDGSGANVLTF
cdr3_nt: TGTGCCAGCGACGGCTCTGGGGCCAACGTCCTGACTTTC

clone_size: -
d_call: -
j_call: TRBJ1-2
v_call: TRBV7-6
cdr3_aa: CASSPQWGANYGYTF
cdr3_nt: TGTGCCAGCAGCCCACAATGGGGAGCTAACTATGGCTACACCTTC

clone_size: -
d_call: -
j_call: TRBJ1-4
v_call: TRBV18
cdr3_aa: CASSSIATNEKLFF
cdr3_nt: TGTGCCAGCTCTTCGATTGCAACTAATGAAAAACTGTTTTTT

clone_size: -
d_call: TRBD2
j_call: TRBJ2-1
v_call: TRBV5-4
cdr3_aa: CASSFASGGFNEQFF
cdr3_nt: TGTGCCAGCAGCTTTGCTAGCGGGGGGTTCAATGAGCAGTTCTTC

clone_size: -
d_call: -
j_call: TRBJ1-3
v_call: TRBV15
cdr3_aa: CATSSLSGVSSGNTIYF
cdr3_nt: TGTGCCACCAGCAGTCTCTCTGGGGTGAGCTCTGGAAACACCATATATTTT

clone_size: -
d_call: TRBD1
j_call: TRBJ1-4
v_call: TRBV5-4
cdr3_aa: CASSKGGVNEKLFF
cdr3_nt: TGTGCCAGCAGCAAAGGGGGCGTTAATGAAAAACTGTTTTTT